This passage covers 23 T cell receptor beta chains from one sample sequenced in a study of beta chain features in type 1 diabetes. cDNA synthesis used the whole RNA isolate, giving expressed TCRB sequences. Profiling relied on immunoSEQ multiplex PCR, and the TCRdb table lists in-frame clones only, not all of them. The sample holds some 190,000 clones, approximately 7.8% seen once. Findings and limits, study-wide: All four CD4+ subsets of Type 1 diabetes patients contained TCRB CDR3s that were moderately but significantly shorter.

These receptors have no known antigen. The material sequenced was central memory CD4+ T cells from blood. The origin of the receptors is a woman aged 40 to 55 with type 1 diabetes.

V usage is TRBV28 and J usage is TRBJ2-6, with D perhaps matching TRBD1 (6 bases). Per the germline V gene, CDR1 is MDHEN and CDR2 is SYDVKM. The CDR3 length is 17 residues. Trimming pared 6 bases from V and 0 bases from J, leaving 15 bases between. CDR3 amino acids: CASSNRAPSSGANVLTF. CDR3 nucleotide sequence: TGTGCCAGCAGCAACAGGGCCCCCTCCTCTGGGGCCAACGTCCTGACTTTC.

This chain connects TRBV15 to TRBJ1-3; 7 positions agree with TRBD1. The CDR3 is made up of 17 amino acids. Trimming cost V 5 bases and J 4 bases; bases outside gene matches: 14. The germline V gene has CDR1 LNHNV and CDR2 YYDKDF (reference sequence). The CDR3 DNA reads as TGTGCCACCAGCGGGGACCTCGACAGGGCTGGAGGAAACACCATATATTTT. The encoded protein is CATSGDLDRAGGNTIYF.

Only a few counts were recorded for this clone. V gene TRBV7-2 combines with J gene TRBJ1-3, with D perhaps TRBD1 (5 bases). V shed 7 bases and J shed 4 bases, with 14 bases lying between them. Germline V gene sequence: CDR1 SGHTA, CDR2 FQGNSA. The CDR3 covers 14 residues. In DNA, the CDR3 is TGTGCCAGCAACCAAGCAGGGTACGGAAACACCATATATTTT. Residues: CASNQAGYGNTIYF.

V and J are TRBV27 and TRBJ2-1, with TRBD2 matching over 10 bases. The CDR3 runs to 15 residues. Germline values: CDR1 MNHEY, CDR2 SMNVEV (reference sequence). V gave up 6 bases and J gave up 6 bases; unmatched junction bases: 8. The CDR3 bases are TGTGCCAGCAGGTCAGCGGGGGGGCGCTCCAATGAGCAGTTCTTC. This translates into CASRSAGGRSNEQFF.

This clone was counted between two and nine times. The J gene is TRBJ2-5, the V gene TRBV30; D not resolved. The CDR3 covers 12 residues. The germline CDR1 and CDR2 sequences are GTSNPN and SVGIG (reference sequence). The ends were cut back, 2 bases at V and 5 bases at J, with 9 bases in the middle. The CDR3 DNA is TGTGCCTGGAGTCCCGGTACGGAGACCCAGTACTTC. Amino acids: CAWSPGTETQYF.

The CDR3 DNA is TGCAGCGCAGACTCGGTCCGCTCTGGCTACACCTTC. This gives the protein CSADSVRSGYTF. The rearrangement joins TRBV29-1 to TRBJ1-2, with D uncertain. The CDR3 is made up of 12 amino acids. CDR1 SQVTM and CDR2 ANQGSEA come from the germline V gene. V lost 7 bases to trimming and J lost 7 bases, with 16 bases between them.

This clone was found many times. The CDR3 DNA reads as TGCGCCAGCAGCCTTAGGGCGGGGGGCTACGAGCAGTACTTC. Translated, it gives CASSLRAGGYEQYF. The chain links TRBV4-3 to TRBJ2-7; 8 bases are shared with TRBD2. CDR3 length: 14 residues. CDR1 and CDR2 (germline): LGHNA, YSLEER. With 4 bases clipped from V and 3 bases from J, the junction kept 5 bases outside the gene matches.

The chain recombines TRBV28 with TRBJ1-2; 7 nucleotides line up with TRBD1. Looked up from germline, CDR1 is MDHEN and CDR2 is SYDVKM. The CDR3 loop spans 15 amino acids. J was trimmed by 1 base and V by 8 bases; bases with no gene match: 10. The CDR3 DNA reads TGTGCCAGCGGACGGCCGGGACAGAATAACTATGGCTACACCTTC. This translates into CASGRPGQNNYGYTF.

V gene TRBV7-2 combines with J gene TRBJ2-7; 8 bases map to TRBD1. J gave up 2 bases and V 5 bases, and 2 bases lay outside the gene matches. CDR1 is SGHTA, CDR2 FQGNSA, per germline. CDR3 size: 13 residues. The CDR3 nucleotides read TGTGCCAGCAGCGAGGACAGGGCCTACGAGCAGTACTTC. Translated: CASSEDRAYEQYF.

CDR3 region: CAWSTGFSYEQYF. CDR3 DNA: TGTGCCTGGAGCACAGGGTTCTCCTACGAGCAGTACTTC. The genes are TRBV30 and TRBJ2-7, with D perhaps TRBD1 (6 bases). V shed 3 bases and J shed 0 bases, with 9 bases lying between them. CDR3 length: 13 amino acids. In germline, CDR1 is GTSNPN, CDR2 SVGIG (reference sequence). Based on the CDR3 plus reference TRBV30 and TRBJ2-7, the full variable domain is SQTIHQWPATLVQPVGSPLSLECTVEGTSNPNLYWYRQAAGRGLQLLFYSVGIGQISSEVPQNLSASRPQDRQFILSSKKLLLSDSGFYLCAWSTGFSYEQYFGPGTRLTVT.

This clone was picked up a small number of times. This rearrangement joins TRBV29-1 to TRBJ2-5; D uncertain. The length of the CDR3 is 12 residues. The V and J ends lost 7 bases and 3 bases respectively, with 12 bases between them. Looked up from germline, CDR1 is SQVTM and CDR2 is ANQGSEA. In DNA form, the CDR3 reads TGCAGCGCCCTACGCAGCGAAGAGACCCAGTACTTC. Encoded protein: CSALRSEETQYF.

This clone has more than one count but fewer than ten. V usage is TRBV29-1 and J usage is TRBJ2-6; D not resolved. Trimming shortened V by 6 bases and J by 6 bases, and 12 bases separated the two germline ends. Germline CDR1 is SQVTM and CDR2 is ANQGSEA. CDR3 length equals 13 residues. In DNA, the CDR3 is TGCAGCGTGGAGTCCCTGATGGCCAACGTCCTGACTTTC. Translation gives CSVESLMANVLTF.

The chain couples TRBV7-9 to TRBJ1-5, with TRBD1 matching 9 bases. Germline assignment: CDR1 SEHNR and CDR2 FQNEAQ (reference sequence). V lost 3 bases and J lost 7; bases outside the gene matches: 7. The CDR3 covers 15 residues. CDR3 region: CASSLTGGSLQPQHF. The CDR3 DNA is TGTGCCAGCAGCTTGACAGGGGGTTCCTTACAGCCCCAGCATTTT.

The chain uses TRBV29-1 and TRBJ2-3, with D maybe TRBD1 (5 bases). Germline V lookup: CDR1 SQVTM, CDR2 ANQGSEA. V was trimmed by 6 bases and J by 6 bases, leaving 19 bases between them. The CDR3 extends over 14 amino acids. The CDR3 DNA sequence: TGCAGCGTCGGAACAGGTACGGCCAGGGATACGCAGTATTTT. This codes for CSVGTGTARDTQYF.

In its sample, this clone was seen a few times. The chain couples TRBV7-3 to TRBJ2-1; tentative D call: TRBD1 (6 bases). Germline V gives CDR1 SGHTA, CDR2 FQGTGA. V lost 0 bases and J lost 7, with 13 bases in between. The CDR3 sequence is 15 residues long. CDR3 in amino acids: CASSLTRIQGNEQFF. The CDR3 bases are TGTGCCAGCAGCTTAACCCGGATCCAGGGGAATGAGCAGTTCTTC.

There are a few counts of this clone. The chain links TRBV5-1 to TRBJ2-2; TRBD1 agrees at 7 bases. This CDR3 has 16 amino acids. V gave up 4 bases and J gave up 0 bases; unmatched junction bases: 6. CDR1 and CDR2 (germline): SGHRS, YFSETQ. This CDR3 reads CASSIRDRANTGELFF. CDR3 sequence (DNA): TGCGCCAGCAGCATCCGGGACAGAGCGAACACCGGGGAGCTGTTTTTT.

This clone has only a few counts. V is TRBV9 and J is TRBJ2-1, with D unresolved. Trimming removed 0 bases from V and 10 bases from J, with 11 bases in between. In germline, CDR1 is SGDLS, CDR2 YYNGEE. The CDR3 is made up of 13 amino acids. In DNA, the CDR3 is TGTGCCAGCAGCGTAGATGACTCTTCAGAGCAGTTCTTC. It translates to CASSVDDSSEQFF.

This clone was counted only a few times. This chain connects TRBV7-9 to TRBJ1-1; weak D call: TRBD1 (5 bases). Germline CDR1 reads SEHNR; CDR2 reads FQNEAQ (reference sequence). The CDR3 sequence is 15 residues long. Trimming removed 3 bases from V and 5 bases from J, with 16 bases in between. The CDR3 region is CASSFGDSFRTEAFF. In DNA, the CDR3 is TGTGCCAGCAGCTTTGGGGACTCCTTTAGAACTGAAGCTTTCTTT.

This sequence joins TRBV5-1 and TRBJ1-1, with TRBD1 identical over 8 bases. Germline CDR1 SGHRS, CDR2 YFSETQ. After removal of 4 bases from V and 4 bases from J, the junction contained 9 bases not matched to a gene. The CDR3 runs 15 residues. In nucleotides, the CDR3 is TGCGCCAGCAGCCACGGACAGGGCCTGGTCACTGAAGCTTTCTTT. It codes for CASSHGQGLVTEAFF.

The chain recombines TRBV5-4 with TRBJ2-1, with TRBD2 as a possible D gene (5 bases). The CDR3 sequence is 16 residues long. Germline-derived CDR1 and CDR2 are SGHNT and YYREEE (reference sequence). The germline V and J ends were trimmed by 3 bases and 0 bases, with 13 bases remaining between them. The CDR3 region has the DNA TGTGCCAGCAGCTCGGACTCCTCGAGCTCCTACAATGAGCAGTTCTTC. This gives the protein CASSSDSSSSYNEQFF. Complete variable domain (other parts from reference TRBV5-4 and TRBJ2-1): ETGVTQSPTHLIKTRGQQVTLRCSSQSGHNTVSWYQQALGQGPQFIFQYYREEENGRGNFPPRFSGLQFPNYSSELNVNALELDDSALYLCASSSDSSSSYNEQFFGPGTRLTVL.

The rearrangement joins TRBV4-2 to TRBJ2-5; D perhaps matches TRBD2 (5 bases). Germline V lookup: CDR1 LGHNA, CDR2 YNFKEQ. Trimming left V 0 bases short and J 4 bases short, with 12 bases between. The CDR3 has 15 residues. CDR3 bases: TGTGCCAGCAGCCAAGACCCGGGCGGAGGAGAGACCCAGTACTTC. Its translation: CASSQDPGGGETQYF.

This clone was seen a handful of times. DNA of the CDR3: TGCGCCAGCAGCCAAGGGAGCTCTGGGGCCAACGTCCTGACTTTC. Protein product: CASSQGSSGANVLTF. The chain uses TRBV4-1 and TRBJ2-6, with D uncertain. This CDR3 spans 15 amino acids. Trimming cost V 1 base and J 0 bases, with 4 bases left between them. Germline-derived CDR1 and CDR2 are MGHRA and YSYEKL.

CDR3 nucleotides: TGTGCCATTCGAGGGACAGGGGTGTCCTACGAGCAGTACTTC. It translates to CAIRGTGVSYEQYF. V is TRBV10-3 and J is TRBJ2-7, with TRBD1 matching over 10 bases. Trimming removed 9 bases from V and 1 base from J; junction bases left unmatched: 6. CDR1 ENHRY and CDR2 SYGVKD come from the germline V gene. The CDR3 totals 14 residues.